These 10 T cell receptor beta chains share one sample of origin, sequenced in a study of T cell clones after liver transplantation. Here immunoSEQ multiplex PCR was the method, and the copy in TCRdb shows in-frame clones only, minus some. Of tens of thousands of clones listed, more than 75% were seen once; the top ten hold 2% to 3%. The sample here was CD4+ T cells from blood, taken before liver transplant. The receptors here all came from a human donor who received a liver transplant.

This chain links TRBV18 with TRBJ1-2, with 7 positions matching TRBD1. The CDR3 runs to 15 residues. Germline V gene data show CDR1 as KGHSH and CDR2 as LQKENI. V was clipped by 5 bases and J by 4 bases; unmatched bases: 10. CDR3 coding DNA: TGTGCCAGCTCATCTCCGGGACAGAGCATCTATGGCTACACCTTC. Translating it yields CASSSPGQSIYGYTF.

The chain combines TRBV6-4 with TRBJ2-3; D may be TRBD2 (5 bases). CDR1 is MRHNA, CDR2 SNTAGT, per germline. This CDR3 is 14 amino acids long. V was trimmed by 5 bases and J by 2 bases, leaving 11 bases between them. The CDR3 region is CASSQDSYTDTQYF. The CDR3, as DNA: TGTGCCAGCAGTCAGGACTCGTACACAGATACGCAGTATTTT.

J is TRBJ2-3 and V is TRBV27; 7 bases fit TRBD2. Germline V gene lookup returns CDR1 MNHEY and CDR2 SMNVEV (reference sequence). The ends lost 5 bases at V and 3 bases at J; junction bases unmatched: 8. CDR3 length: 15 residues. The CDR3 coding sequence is TGTGCCAGCAGTGGAGCGGGAATTGGGACAGATACGCAGTATTTT. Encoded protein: CASSGAGIGTDTQYF.

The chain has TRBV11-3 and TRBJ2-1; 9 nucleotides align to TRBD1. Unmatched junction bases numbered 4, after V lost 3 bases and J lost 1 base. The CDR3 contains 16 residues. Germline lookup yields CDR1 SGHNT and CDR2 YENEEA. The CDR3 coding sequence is TGTGCCAGCAGCTTGGCCGGGACAGGGTCCTACAATGAGCAGTTCTTC. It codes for CASSLAGTGSYNEQFF.

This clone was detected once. CDR3 in DNA: TGTGCCAGCAGCCCGGGAGGCAGGGGATATGGCTACACCTTC. Translating gives CASSPGGRGYGYTF. The J gene is TRBJ1-2, the V gene TRBV7-2; D is perhaps TRBD1 (6 bases). Germline V CDR1 and CDR2: SGHTA, FQGNSA. Trimming left V 5 bases short and J 5 bases short, with 15 bases between. There are 14 residues in the CDR3. Using reference TRBV7-2 and TRBJ1-2 for the parts outside the CDR3, the full variable domain is GAGVSQSPSNKVTEKGKDVELRCDPISGHTALYWYRQSLGQGLEFLIYFQGNSAPDKSGLPSDRFSAERTGGSVSTLTIQRTQQEDSAVYLCASSPGGRGYGYTFGSGTRLTVV.

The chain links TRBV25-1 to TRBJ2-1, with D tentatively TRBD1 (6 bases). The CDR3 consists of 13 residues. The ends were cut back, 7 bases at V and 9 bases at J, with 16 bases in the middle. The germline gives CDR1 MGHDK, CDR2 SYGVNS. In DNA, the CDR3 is TGTGCCAGCACTCAGGCAGGGGCGGGTGAGCAGTTCTTC. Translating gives CASTQAGAGEQFF. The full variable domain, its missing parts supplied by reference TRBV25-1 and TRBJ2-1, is EADIYQTPRYLVIGTGKKITLECSQTMGHDKMYWYQQDPGMELHLIHYSYGVNSTEKGDLSSESTVSRIRTEHFPLTLESARPSHTSQYLCASTQAGAGEQFFGPGTRLTVL.

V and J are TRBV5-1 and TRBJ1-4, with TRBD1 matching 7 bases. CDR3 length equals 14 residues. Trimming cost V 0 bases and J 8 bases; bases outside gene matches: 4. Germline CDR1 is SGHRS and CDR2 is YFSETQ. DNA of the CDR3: TGCGCCAGCAGCTTGGACAGGGGAGAGGAAAAACTGTTTTTT. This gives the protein CASSLDRGEEKLFF.

The CDR3 here is CASSAGQSSYNEQFF. The CDR3 DNA reads as TGCGCCAGCAGCGCGGGACAGAGCTCCTACAATGAGCAGTTCTTC. The rearrangement joins TRBV5-1 to TRBJ2-1; D might be TRBD1 (7 bases). The CDR3 is 15 amino acids. CDR1 and CDR2 from the germline V gene are SGHRS and YFSETQ. V lost 4 bases and J lost 0, with 11 bases in between.

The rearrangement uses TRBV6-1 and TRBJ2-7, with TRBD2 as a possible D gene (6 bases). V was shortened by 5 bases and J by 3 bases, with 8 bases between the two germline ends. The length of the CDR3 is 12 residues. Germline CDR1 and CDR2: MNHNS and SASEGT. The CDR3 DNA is TGTGCCAGCAGTCTGGACTACTACGAGCAGTACTTC. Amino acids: CASSLDYYEQYF.

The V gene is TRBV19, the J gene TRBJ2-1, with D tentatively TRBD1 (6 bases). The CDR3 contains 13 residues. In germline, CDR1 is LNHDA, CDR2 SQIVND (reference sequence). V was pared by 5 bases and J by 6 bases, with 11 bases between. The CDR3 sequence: CASSLRGVNEQFF. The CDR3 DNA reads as TGTGCCAGTAGTCTCAGGGGAGTCAATGAGCAGTTCTTC.